Sequencing of this T cell receptor (beta chain) was carried out in a study of T cells in Graves' hyperthyroidism and ophthalmopathy. Uncontrolled infection, other autoimmune disease, pregnancy or lactation barred patients from enrollment. This clonotype has ten or more counts. RNA transcripts provided the source from which TCR beta CDR3 regions were amplified. In the first-round RT-PCR of the TCR CDR3, the HTBI primer set was used. TCRdb re-derived calls from the multiplex PCR reads in MiXCR, one entry per CDR3 protein. This sample has around 200,000 distinct CDR3 sequences, with over 15% found just once. This TCR was sampled from a woman aged 45-65 years with Graves' hyperthyroidism. Material for sequencing was blood.

The DNA for the CDR3 is TGTGCCAGCTCGGACAGGGTTGGCAATCAGCCCCAGCATTTT. As protein: CASSDRVGNQPQHF. This chain uses TRBV19 with TRBJ1-5; 8 positions agree with TRBD1. Germline V gives CDR1 LNHDA, CDR2 SQIVND (reference sequence). V trimming: 9 bases; J trimming: 2 bases; junction bases outside the gene matches: 6. The CDR3 has 14 amino acids.